A selection of T cell receptor beta chains follows, all from one sample in a study of breast tumors, draining lymph nodes, adjacent tissues. TCRdb independently ran MiXCR on the multiplex PCR reads; one entry per CDR3 protein. The data contain 150,000 to 200,000 distinct CDR3 sequences, around 33% of them singletons. The sequencing sample was made of axillary lymph node tissue. The receptors shown here come from a female donor with breast cancer. Some clones in this sample may be carry-over from other donors' samples. Both conserved end residues are part of each CDR3. D genes are given only for firm matches. Clone size appears in some rows only: once, few, many, or a class for an expanded clone.

NA | TRBJ1-4 | NA | TRBV30 | CAWGSLGGNEKLFF | TGTGCCTGGGGTTCCTTGGGAGGGAATGAAAAACTGTTTTTT
many | TRBJ2-2 | NA | TRBV6-1 | CASHSAGGGTGELFF | TGTGCCAGCCACAGCGCAGGGGGGGGTACCGGGGAGCTGTTTTTT
many | TRBJ2-7 | NA | TRBV13 | CASSWPSGSHEQYF | TGTGCCAGCAGCTGGCCTTCGGGGAGCCACGAGCAGTACTTC
many | TRBJ2-3 | NA | TRBV10-1 | CASSPGAGREDTQYF | TGCGCCAGCTCCCCGGGGGCGGGACGGGAAGATACGCAGTATTTT
NA | TRBJ2-7 | NA | TRBV7-2 | CASSPTRGQSHEQYF | TGTGCCAGCAGCCCAACTAGAGGGCAGAGCCACGAGCAGTACTTC
many | TRBJ1-2 | TRBD1 | TRBV6-1 | CASSETAGGSYTF | TGTGCCAGCAGTGAGACAGCAGGGGGAAGCTACACCTTC
NA | TRBJ1-1 | NA | TRBV7-9 | CASSVNTEAFF | TGTGCCAGCAGCGTGAACACTGAAGCTTTCTTT
many | TRBJ2-5 | TRBD2 | TRBV29-1 | CSVERGGKETQYF | TGCAGCGTTGAACGCGGGGGTAAAGAGACCCAGTACTTC
NA | TRBJ1-1 | NA | TRBV13 | CASSSALNTEAFF | TGTGCCAGCAGCTCCGCTCTAAACACTGAAGCTTTCTTT
many | TRBJ1-4 | NA | TRBV30 | CAWSMRLGEKLFF | TGTGCCTGGAGTATGAGGCTCGGTGAAAAACTGTTTTTT
many | TRBJ2-7 | TRBD1 | TRBV27 | CASSLRFGTVKYEQYF | TGTGCCAGCAGTTTAAGGTTCGGGACAGTAAAGTACGAGCAGTACTTC
many | TRBJ2-1 | NA | TRBV7-3 | CASSSGARSEQFF | TGTGCCAGCAGCTCGGGGGCTAGATCTGAGCAGTTCTTC
NA | TRBJ2-7 | NA | TRBV28 | CASSDGSPGGYEQHF | TGTGCCAGCAGTGATGGGTCCCCGGGGGGCTACGAGCAGCACTTC
NA | TRBJ2-2 | NA | TRBV14 | CASSQDRRQVGELFF | TGTGCCAGCAGCCAAGATAGGAGACAGGTTGGGGAGCTGTTTTTT
NA | TRBJ2-5 | NA | TRBV24-1 | CATSGTDGLETQYF | TGTGCCACCAGTGGGACAGATGGTTTGGAGACCCAGTACTTC
NA | TRBJ1-5 | TRBD1 | TRBV7-2 | CASSQEQRGPSDQPQHF | TGTGCCAGCAGCCAAGAACAGAGGGGGCCCAGCGATCAGCCCCAGCATTTT
NA | TRBJ2-3 | TRBD2 | TRBV7-9 | CALQPGSLAGPDTQYF | TGTGCCCTCCAGCCGGGAAGTCTAGCGGGGCCAGATACGCAGTATTTT
NA | TRBJ2-1 | TRBD2 | TRBV6-2/TRBV6-3 | CASSSPIAGGSAMGYNEQFF | TGTGCCAGCAGTTCCCCAATAGCGGGAGGATCTGCAATGGGCTACAATGAGCAGTTCTTC
many | TRBJ2-4 | TRBD1 | TRBV20-1 | CSADRGSKNIQYF | TGCAGTGCTGACAGGGGCTCAAAAAACATTCAGTACTTC
NA | TRBJ2-3 | NA | TRBV24-1 | CATSDLTGSYADTQCF | TGCGCCACCAGTGATCTAACAGGGTCTTATGCAGATACGCAGTGTTTT
many | TRBJ2-1 | TRBD2 | TRBV13 | CASSPQPAGGRNEQFF | TGTGCCAGCAGCCCTCAACCGGCGGGGGGGCGAAATGAGCAGTTCTTC
NA | TRBJ2-5 | TRBD1 | TRBV5-4 | CASSPAGTGAKETQYF | TGTGCCAGCAGCCCAGCCGGGACAGGGGCGAAAGAGACCCAGTACTTC
many | TRBJ2-6 | NA | TRBV6-1 | CASSELWTTGANVLTF | TGTGCCAGCAGTGAATTATGGACGACTGGGGCCAACGTCCTGACTTTC
many | TRBJ1-4 | NA | TRBV5-1 | CASSLAGRGNEKLFF | TGCGCCAGCAGCTTGGCGGGCAGAGGTAATGAAAAACTGTTTTTT
many | TRBJ2-7 | NA | TRBV20-1 | CSARTAGLYEQYF | TGCAGTGCCAGGACAGCGGGGCTCTACGAGCAGTACTTC
many | TRBJ1-5 | NA | TRBV20-1 | CSARDIGVGQPQHF | TGCAGTGCTAGAGATATCGGGGTGGGGCAGCCCCAGCATTTT
NA | TRBJ2-5 | TRBD1 | TRBV20-1 | CSASSLDRGRKTQYF | TGCAGTGCTAGCTCCCTGGACAGGGGGAGGAAGACCCAGTACTTC
many | TRBJ2-7 | NA | TRBV15 | CATSRDQGDYEQYF | TGTGCCACCAGCAGAGATCAAGGGGACTACGAGCAGTACTTC
many | TRBJ2-5 | TRBD2 | TRBV7-3 | CAGSIIAGGLETQYF | TGTGCCGGCAGCATCATAGCGGGGGGGTTGGAGACCCAGTACTTC
many | TRBJ2-3 | TRBD1 | TRBV18 | CASSPRTGIADTQYF | TGTGCCAGCTCACCGAGGACAGGCATCGCAGATACGCAGTATTTT
NA | TRBJ2-2 | NA | TRBV3-2 | CASSQEGAGGRNTGELFF | TGTGCCAGCAGCCAAGAAGGAGCGGGGGGGAGGAACACCGGGGAGCTGTTTTTT
many | TRBJ2-1 | NA | TRBV20-1 | CSARERRLTYNEQFF | TGCAGTGCTAGAGAGCGCAGGCTAACCTACAATGAGCAGTTCTTC
many | TRBJ1-2 | NA | TRBV2 | CASSDRNYGYTF | TGTGCCAGCAGTGACAGGAACTATGGCTACACCTTC
many | TRBJ2-6 | NA | TRBV28 | CASRPFSSGANVLTF | TGTGCCAGCAGACCGTTCTCGTCTGGGGCCAACGTCCTGACTTTC
NA | TRBJ1-2 | NA | TRBV28 | CASSPLDISIGYTF | TGTGCCAGCAGTCCCCTGGACATCTCTATTGGCTACACCTTC
many | TRBJ2-3 | NA | TRBV9 | CASSVTGRTDTQYF | TGTGCCAGCAGCGTTACGGGGCGGACAGATACGCAGTATTTT
many | TRBJ2-7 | NA | TRBV19 | CASSSAGSWGEQYF | TGTGCCAGTAGTTCGGCAGGGAGCTGGGGCGAGCAGTACTTC
many | TRBJ1-1 | NA | TRBV29-1 | CSVEGTLEAFF | TGCAGCGTTGAAGGGACGCTGGAAGCTTTCTTT
many | TRBJ1-5 | NA | TRBV11-2 | CASSSGPGPNQPQHF | TGTGCCAGCAGCTCGGGCCCAGGGCCAAATCAGCCCCAGCATTTT
many | TRBJ2-3 | NA | TRBV20-1 | CSASRPGTTDTQYF | TGCAGTGCTAGCCGGCCCGGGACTACAGATACGCAGTATTTT
many | TRBJ1-5 | NA | TRBV28 | CASSLLVQPQHF | TGTGCCAGCAGTTTATTGGTTCAGCCCCAGCATTTT
NA | TRBJ2-2 | NA | TRBV28 | CASSLWEGDLGNTGELFF | TGTGCCAGCAGTTTATGGGAGGGGGACCTTGGAAACACCGGGGAGCTGTTTTTT
many | TRBJ2-3 | NA | TRBV7-8 | CASSTTDFTDTQYF | TGTGCCAGCAGCACTACAGACTTCACAGATACGCAGTATTTT